A single sample is the source of the 21 T cell receptor beta chains below, sequenced in a study of T-cell reconstitution after alpha-beta-depleted transplantation in children. The TCRbeta library was prepared with unique molecular identifiers. MiXCR, applied by TCRdb to the PCR reads, yields one record per CDR3 protein. The sample consists of some 81,000 distinct CDR3 sequences, 13% to 15% of them appearing once. Sequences were derived from PBMCs, mostly from graft donor cells, sampled 180 days after TCRalphabeta/CD19-depleted stem cell transplant. The receptors stem from a male patient between 2 and 15 years old who had a stem cell transplant for acute lymphoblastic leukemia, so the T cells may come from the graft donor.

This clonotype has only a few counts. V gene TRBV28 combines with J gene TRBJ1-2; unclear D gene. Deletions cut 6 bases from V and 0 bases from J, with 14 bases between. Germline V gives CDR1 MDHEN, CDR2 SYDVKM. The CDR3 totals 15 residues. The CDR3: CASRPRKGANYGYTF. The CDR3 nucleotides are TGTGCCAGCAGACCCCGGAAGGGAGCTAACTATGGCTACACCTTC.

The chain is built from TRBV15 and TRBJ2-7, with a weak D call TRBD2 (6 bases). Germline V gene lookup returns CDR1 LNHNV and CDR2 YYDKDF (reference sequence). V lost 0 bases and J lost 5, with 14 bases in between. CDR3 length equals 15 residues. The CDR3 region has the DNA TGTGCCACCAGCAGAGATCTCGGGGGTAAGGACGAGCAGTACTTC. Its protein product is CATSRDLGGKDEQYF.

This clonotype turned up a few times. J is TRBJ2-2 and V is TRBV4-3; 10 bases line up with TRBD1. The CDR3 has 18 amino acids. CDR1 LGHNA and CDR2 YSLEER come from the germline V gene. V was pared by 0 bases and J by 3 bases, with 7 bases of the junction left unmatched. DNA for the CDR3: TGCGCCAGCAGCCAAGACACGGAGACAGGGGGCTACACCGGGGAGCTGTTTTTT. Encoded protein: CASSQDTETGGYTGELFF.

There are a few counts of this clonotype. The chain is built from TRBV18 and TRBJ2-1; tentative D call: TRBD1 (6 bases). Germline loops: CDR1 KGHSH, CDR2 LQKENI. The V gene lost 2 bases and the J gene lost 4 bases, with 12 bases spanning the gap. The length of the CDR3 is 15 residues. CDR3 DNA: TGTGCCAGCTCACCAGGGATGGACAGATACAATGAGCAGTTCTTC. It is translated as CASSPGMDRYNEQFF. The whole variable domain, filled in from reference TRBV18 and TRBJ2-1, reads NAGVMQNPRHLVRRRGQEARLRCSPMKGHSHVYWYRQLPEEGLKFMVYLQKENIIDESGMPKERFSAEFPKEGPSILRIQQVVRGDSAAYFCASSPGMDRYNEQFFGPGTRLTVL.

The chain is built from TRBV5-5 and TRBJ2-3; no firm D call. Trimming left V 1 base short and J 5 bases short, with 5 bases between. Germline V gene data show CDR1 as SGHKS and CDR2 as YYEKEE (reference sequence). The CDR3 is 12 residues long. The CDR3, as DNA: TGTGCCAGCAGCTTGACTGGAGATACGCAGTATTTT. It codes for CASSLTGDTQYF.

A few counts support this clonotype. The rearrangement uses TRBV10-3 and TRBJ2-7, with 10 bases fitting TRBD1. Trimming removed 6 bases from V and 10 bases from J; junction bases left unmatched: 12. The CDR3 is 14 amino acids. Germline V gene lookup returns CDR1 ENHRY and CDR2 SYGVKD. CDR3 protein: CAISAGRTGGSQYF. The CDR3 DNA reads as TGTGCCATCAGCGCCGGGCGGACAGGGGGTAGTCAGTACTTC.

CDR3 loop: CASSPSRGNTGELFF. The DNA of the CDR3 is TGTGCCAGCAGTCCGAGCAGGGGGAACACCGGGGAGCTGTTTTTT. V is TRBV25-1 and J is TRBJ2-2, with a tentative D call TRBD1 (6 bases). Trimming pared 5 bases from V and 1 base from J, leaving 11 bases between. The CDR3 covers 15 residues. Per the germline V gene, CDR1 is MGHDK and CDR2 is SYGVNS.

This clonotype has a count of ten or more. This rearrangement joins TRBV18 to TRBJ1-5; D remains unclear. The V and J ends lost 4 bases and 5 bases respectively, with 12 bases between them. The CDR3 covers 14 residues. Germline V gene data show CDR1 as KGHSH and CDR2 as LQKENI. The CDR3: CASSLSSTDQPQHF. CDR3 in DNA: TGTGCCAGCTCACTTAGTTCTACCGATCAGCCCCAGCATTTT.

The chain has TRBV5-6 and TRBJ2-1; 11 bases match TRBD2. The germline V gene has CDR1 SGHDT and CDR2 YYEEEE. Germline trimming cut 3 bases from V and 5 bases from J; bases unmatched to any gene: 1. The CDR3 loop spans 14 amino acids. The CDR3 region is CASSWGLADNEQFF. For the CDR3, the DNA is TGTGCCAGCAGCTGGGGACTAGCGGACAATGAGCAGTTCTTC.

This clonotype was recorded many times. This chain links TRBV5-1 with TRBJ2-1; unclear D gene. V lost 5 bases and J lost 5, with 5 bases in between. CDR3 length: 11 residues. Germline V gene lookup returns CDR1 SGHRS and CDR2 YFSETQ. CDR3 sequence: CASRKNNEQFF. Written as DNA, the CDR3 is TGCGCCAGCAGAAAGAACAATGAGCAGTTCTTC.

This chain joins TRBV5-6 and TRBJ1-2; D is uncertain. The CDR3 contains 17 residues. V lost 1 base and J 4 bases, leaving 20 bases between the germline ends. The germline CDR1 and CDR2 sequences are SGHDT and YYEEEE. This CDR3 is CASSLWEDRPTPYGYTF. CDR3 DNA sequence: TGTGCCAGCAGCTTGTGGGAAGATCGGCCGACCCCCTATGGCTACACCTTC.

This clonotype was seen more than once but under ten times. The chain employs TRBV20-1 and TRBJ1-1, with TRBD1 as a possible D gene (5 bases). Germline-derived CDR1 and CDR2 are DFQATT and SNEGSKA (reference sequence). Trimming shortened V by 1 base and J by 0 bases, and 12 bases separated the two germline ends. The CDR3 runs 15 residues. CDR3 amino acids: CSARGGHLLNTEAFF. The CDR3 DNA is TGCAGTGCTAGAGGAGGACACCTGCTGAACACTGAAGCTTTCTTT.

DNA for the CDR3: TGCAGCGCCGTCGAATATGAGCAGTTCTTC. Translation: CSAVEYEQFF. The gene calls are TRBV29-1 and TRBJ2-1, with no clear D. Germline CDR1 reads SQVTM; CDR2 reads ANQGSEA. V was pared by 7 bases and J by 8 bases, with 9 bases between. CDR3 length equals 10 residues.

This clonotype was observed many times. The rearrangement links TRBV9 to TRBJ2-7; the D is unclear. Germline CDR1 SGDLS, CDR2 YYNGEE. The CDR3 has 13 residues. Trimming stripped 0 bases from V and 7 bases from J, with 11 bases between. CDR3 loop: CASSVGTGEEQYF. DNA for the CDR3: TGTGCCAGCAGCGTAGGGACCGGTGAAGAGCAGTACTTC.

This clonotype turned up a few times. The chain is built from TRBV27 and TRBJ2-7; possibly TRBD1 for D (7 bases). Per germline, CDR1 MNHEY and CDR2 SMNVEV (reference sequence). The V end lost 5 bases, the J end lost 3 bases, and 11 bases lay between the germline ends. The CDR3 is made up of 13 amino acids. The CDR3 DNA sequence: TGTGCCAGCAGTCCAGGGGGGAACTACGAGCAGTACTTC. Residues: CASSPGGNYEQYF.

The chain couples TRBV20-1 to TRBJ2-5, with 7 nucleotides matching TRBD2. The CDR3 consists of 12 residues. Germline trimming cut 6 bases from V and 7 bases from J; bases unmatched to any gene: 8. Germline CDR1 reads DFQATT; CDR2 reads SNEGSKA (reference sequence). Here the CDR3 reads CSATGLPGTQYF. The CDR3 coding sequence is TGCAGTGCCACGGGACTACCGGGGACCCAGTACTTC.

This clonotype was seen many times. This chain links TRBV20-1 with TRBJ2-7; D ambiguous. V dropped 4 bases and J dropped 3 bases, with 7 bases sitting between them. The CDR3 contains 11 residues. Germline V gives CDR1 DFQATT, CDR2 SNEGSKA (reference sequence). DNA for the CDR3: TGCAGTGCTAAAAAGGACTACGAGCAGTACTTC. It translates to CSAKKDYEQYF.

In its sample, this clonotype was seen a few times. This rearrangement joins TRBV4-3 to TRBJ1-2; D unresolved. The CDR3 has 14 residues. Germline V lookup: CDR1 LGHNA, CDR2 YSLEER. The V end lost 4 bases, the J end lost 4 bases, and 13 bases lay between the germline ends. The CDR3 coding sequence is TGCGCCAGCAGCCCCCTTGGTTCCACCTATGGCTACACCTTC. This translates into CASSPLGSTYGYTF.

V usage is TRBV24-1 and J usage is TRBJ2-5, with D possibly being TRBD2 (6 bases). Trimming removed 4 bases from V and 2 bases from J, with 16 bases in between. Germline lookup yields CDR1 KGHDR and CDR2 SFDVKD. The CDR3 is 16 residues long. DNA of the CDR3: TGTGCCACCAGTGACCCCGGGGGTAGGGATCAAGAGACCCAGTACTTC. It translates to CATSDPGGRDQETQYF.

This chain uses TRBV6-5 with TRBJ1-6; D ambiguous. The V gene lost 0 bases and the J gene lost 7 bases, with 4 bases spanning the gap. The CDR3 loop spans 13 amino acids. Germline V gene sequence: CDR1 MNHEY, CDR2 SVGAGI. As DNA, the CDR3 is TGTGCCAGCAGTTACTCGGAGAATTCACCCCTCCACTTT. This gives the protein CASSYSENSPLHF.

With respect to this clonotype: The final CDR3 position lacks the conserved phenylalanine or tryptophan, pointing to a likely read error. The gene calls are TRBV6-5 and TRBJ2-5, with D perhaps TRBD1 (5 bases). Germline lookup yields CDR1 MNHEY and CDR2 SVGAGI. V dropped 2 bases and J dropped 2 bases, with 9 bases sitting between them. The CDR3 totals 14 residues. CDR3 amino acids: CASSYQDSQETQYI. In DNA form, the CDR3 reads TGTGCCAGCAGTTACCAAGACAGTCAAGAGACCCAGTACATC.